Sequencing of this TCR beta chain was carried out in a study of control samples from healthy donors and cancer patients. The data were produced by immunoSEQ multiplex PCR, yet TCRdb's version contains in-frame clones alone and is incomplete. The table records around 85,000 clones, roughly 94% of them present only once. The CDR3 totals 15 residues. Germline V lookup: CDR1 SQVTM, CDR2 ANQGSEA. V was cut by 2 bases and J by 5 bases, with 18 bases left in between. This receptor was obtained from a woman under 30 in good health. This sequence joins TRBV29-1 and TRBJ1-2, with a possible D match to TRBD1 (6 bases). Sample: blood. Here the CDR3 DNA reads TGCAGCGTTGAATCAGGGGCCCTGCGGGATTATGGCTACACCTTC. Protein product: CSVESGALRDYGYTF.